The source of this TCR beta chain is a study of blood T cells in healthy people across ages. Germline CDR1 is SGHRS and CDR2 is YFSETQ. CDR3 length equals 15 residues. Deletions cut 4 bases from V and 1 base from J, with 15 bases between. A second about 7 to 11 cycle PCR used barcoded and J-beta primers. Each CDR3 protein is one row after TCRdb ran MiXCR on the 5' RACE reads. The table shows hundreds of thousands of distinct CDR3 sequences, with under 45% occurring only once. The source of this sequence is a man aged 55 to 70 in good health. The sequenced sample consisted of blood. This sequence joins TRBV5-1 and TRBJ2-7; tentative D call: TRBD2 (6 bases). This CDR3 is CASSEGSRESYEQYF. The CDR3 DNA is TGCGCCAGCAGCGAGGGGTCTCGGGAGTCCTACGAGCAGTACTTC. Supplemented by reference TRBV5-1 and TRBJ2-7, the full variable domain reads KAGVTQTPRYLIKTRGQQVTLSCSPISGHRSVSWYQQTPGQGLQFLFEYFSETQRNKGNFPGRFSGRQFSNSRSEMNVSTLELGDSALYLCASSEGSRESYEQYFGPGTRLTVT.